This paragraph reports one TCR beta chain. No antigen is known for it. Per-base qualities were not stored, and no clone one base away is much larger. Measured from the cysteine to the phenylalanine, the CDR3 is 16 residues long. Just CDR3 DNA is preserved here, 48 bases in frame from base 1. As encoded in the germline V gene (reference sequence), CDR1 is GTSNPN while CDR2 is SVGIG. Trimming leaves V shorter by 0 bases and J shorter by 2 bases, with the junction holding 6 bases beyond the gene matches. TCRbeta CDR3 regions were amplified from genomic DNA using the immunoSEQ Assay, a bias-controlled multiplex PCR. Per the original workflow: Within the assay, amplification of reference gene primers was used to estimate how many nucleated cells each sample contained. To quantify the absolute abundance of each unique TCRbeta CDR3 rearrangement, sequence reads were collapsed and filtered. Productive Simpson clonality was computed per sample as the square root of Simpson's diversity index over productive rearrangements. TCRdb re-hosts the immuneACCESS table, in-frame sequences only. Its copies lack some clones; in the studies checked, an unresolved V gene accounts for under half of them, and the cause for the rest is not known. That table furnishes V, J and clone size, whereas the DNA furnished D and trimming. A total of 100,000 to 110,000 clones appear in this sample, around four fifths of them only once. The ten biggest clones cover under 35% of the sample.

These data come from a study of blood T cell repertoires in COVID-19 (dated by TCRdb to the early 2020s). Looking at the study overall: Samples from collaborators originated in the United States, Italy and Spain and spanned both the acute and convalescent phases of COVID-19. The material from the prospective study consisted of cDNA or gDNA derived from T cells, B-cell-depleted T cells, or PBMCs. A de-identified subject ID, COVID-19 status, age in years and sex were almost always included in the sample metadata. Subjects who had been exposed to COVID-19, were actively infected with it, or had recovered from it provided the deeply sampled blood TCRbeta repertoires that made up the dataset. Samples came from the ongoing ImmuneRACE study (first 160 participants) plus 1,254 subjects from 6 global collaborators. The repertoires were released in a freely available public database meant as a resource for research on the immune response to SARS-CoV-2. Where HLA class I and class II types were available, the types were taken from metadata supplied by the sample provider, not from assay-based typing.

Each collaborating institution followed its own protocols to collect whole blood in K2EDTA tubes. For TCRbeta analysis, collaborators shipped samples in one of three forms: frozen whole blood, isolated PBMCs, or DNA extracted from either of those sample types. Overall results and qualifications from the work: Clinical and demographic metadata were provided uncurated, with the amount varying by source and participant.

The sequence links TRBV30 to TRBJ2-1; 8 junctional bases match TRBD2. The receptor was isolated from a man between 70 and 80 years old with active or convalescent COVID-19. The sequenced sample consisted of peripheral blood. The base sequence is TGTGCCTGGAGTGTACCCAACGGGGGGGCCTACAATGAGCAGTTCTTC. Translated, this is CAWSVPNGGAYNEQFF.